The following is a T cell receptor (beta chain) sequence with its context. Its antigen is undetermined. The data were taken from a study of yellow fever vaccine responses in identical twins. Study-level findings and limits: Twins' vaccine T cell response reportedly seemed partly convergent, partly personalized.

TCRdb re-called the RT-PCR reads with MiXCR, one entry per CDR3 protein. Of 9,500 or so distinct CDR3 sequences listed, approximately 87% are singletons. The germline V gene has CDR1 SGHKS and CDR2 YYEKEE (reference sequence). CDR3 size: 18 residues. Trimming stripped 5 bases from V and 1 base from J, with 22 bases between. The source material was T cells from blood (PBMCs), unsorted or a sorted subset (not recorded which), sampled before or after yellow fever vaccination (not recorded which). The chain recombines TRBV5-5 with TRBJ1-5, with D tentatively TRBD1 (5 bases). The clonotype comes from a woman between 18 and 30 years old who received the yellow fever vaccine. In nucleotides, the CDR3 is TGTGCCAGCAGAGAGGTTAGCGCAGGGCCTTGGAGCAATCAGCCCCAGCATTTT. Translation gives CASREVSAGPWSNQPQHF.